This T cell receptor beta chain was captured in a study of T cell changes during pregnancy in multiple sclerosis. J gave up 5 bases and V 2 bases, and 6 bases lay outside the gene matches. Germline V lookup: CDR1 SGHNT, CDR2 YYREEE (reference sequence). This CDR3 has 17 amino acids. The method was immunoSEQ multiplex PCR; TCRdb's version includes in-frame clones alone and lacks a portion of them. The repertoire holds tens of thousands of clones, with more than 80% as singletons. The chain links TRBV5-4 to TRBJ2-2; 13 bases match TRBD2. This TCR was recovered from a female donor in good health, enrolled as a control in a pregnancy study. The sequencing used peripheral blood, collected in the first trimester of pregnancy. The CDR3 reads CASSLGTSGALTGELFF. The CDR3 DNA is TGTGCCAGCAGCTTAGGGACTAGCGGGGCCCTGACCGGGGAGCTGTTTTTT.